These 10 T cell receptor beta chains share one sample of origin, sequenced in a study of blood T cells in healthy people across ages (dated by TCRdb to between 2014 and 2017). Library preparation employed 5' RACE. Data came from an Illumina HiSeq 2500. A second roughly 6 to 12 cycle PCR used a sample-barcoded 5' primer and a J-beta primer mix. TCRdb's own reprocessing of the public reads used fastp at Q25 and MiXCR and kept productive beta chains. One record per CDR3 amino acid sequence lists the most common genes and DNA. The sample contains 500,000 to 650,000 distinct CDR3 sequences, roughly a quarter of them found a single time. Jointly, the top ten make up 3% to 4.5% of the sample. This sample was also put to use in a study of T cells of mothers and their children.

Sequenced: blood. The receptors derive from a boy between 2 and 10 years old in good health.

This clonotype was counted only a few times. V usage is TRBV5-1 and J usage is TRBJ2-3; TRBD2 aligns across 7 bases. V lost 1 base and J lost 6; bases outside the gene matches: 5. Germline loops: CDR1 SGHRS, CDR2 YFSETQ. The length of the CDR3 is 14 residues. CDR3 protein: CASSLPAGSDTQYF. The CDR3 DNA reads as TGCGCCAGCAGCTTGCCAGCGGGATCTGATACGCAGTATTTT.

In this sample, this clonotype turned up a few times. The rearrangement joins TRBV10-3 to TRBJ2-5; 9 positions agree with TRBD2. The J call may be mistaken, given a closer DNA end match to TRBJ2-1. CDR1 is ENHRY and CDR2 is SYGVKD in the germline V gene. This CDR3 has 13 amino acids. This CDR3 is CAISLAGEDEQFF. The CDR3, as DNA: TGTGCCATCAGTTTAGCGGGGGAGGATGAGCAGTTCTTC.

The sample holds many counts of this clonotype. This rearrangement joins TRBV15 to TRBJ2-1; D ambiguous. With 1 base removed from V and 0 bases from J, the gap between germline ends came to 10 bases. Germline values: CDR1 LNHNV, CDR2 YYDKDF (reference sequence). The CDR3 contains 16 residues. CDR3 DNA sequence: TGTGCCACCAGCAGAGCCGCTAATAGCTCCTACAATGAGCAGTTCTTC. The encoded protein is CATSRAANSSYNEQFF. The full variable domain, its missing parts supplied by reference TRBV15 and TRBJ2-1, is DAMVIQNPRYQVTQFGKPVTLSCSQTLNHNVMYWYQQKSSQAPKLLFHYYDKDFNNEADTPDNFQSRRPNTSFCFLDIRSPGLGDTAMYLCATSRAANSSYNEQFFGPGTRLTVL.

The chain is built from TRBV7-9 and TRBJ1-4, with 10 bases that match TRBD1. With 5 bases clipped from V and 7 bases from J, the junction kept 7 bases outside the gene matches. This CDR3 is 15 amino acids long. The germline V gene has CDR1 SEHNR and CDR2 FQNEAQ (reference sequence). The CDR3 DNA is TGTGCCAGCAGCCCTTGGACAGGGGGAGGTGAAAAACTGTTTTTT. Translated: CASSPWTGGGEKLFF.

The V call is TRBV30, the J call TRBJ2-7; the match to TRBD1 covers 8 bases. The V and J ends lost 1 base and 5 bases, in that order; junction bases with no gene match: 10. The CDR3 extends over 15 amino acids. Germline lookup yields CDR1 GTSNPN and CDR2 SVGIG (reference sequence). CDR3 sequence reads: CAWSAPGQAWDEQYF. The CDR3 region has the DNA TGTGCCTGGAGTGCCCCGGGACAGGCGTGGGACGAGCAGTACTTC.

This clonotype came up a few times. The V gene is TRBV10-3, the J gene TRBJ2-5; 11 nucleotides agree with TRBD2. The J call is in doubt because the DNA end fits TRBJ2-1 better. The V gene's germline CDR1 is ENHRY and CDR2 SYGVKD. The CDR3 is 20 residues long. The CDR3 loop is CAISVTVPSGGLFEYNEQFF. The CDR3 DNA reads TGTGCCATCAGTGTTACGGTCCCTAGCGGGGGGCTATTTGAATACAATGAGCAGTTCTTC.

The J gene is TRBJ2-5, the V gene TRBV7-9; D is unclear. Per germline, CDR1 SEHNR and CDR2 FQNEAQ (reference sequence). The CDR3 consists of 12 residues. Between the trimmed V and J ends, which lost 6 bases and 5 bases, there was a span of 10 bases. In DNA, the CDR3 is TGTGCCAGCAGACAGCTCGGGGAGACCCAGTACTTC. Encoded protein: CASRQLGETQYF.

This clonotype has a handful of counts. The chain couples TRBV12-3 or TRBV12-4 to TRBJ2-1; 10 bases map to TRBD2. V lost 3 bases and J lost 5; bases outside the gene matches: 4. The CDR3 has 15 residues. CDR3 nucleotide sequence: TGTGCCAGCAGTTTTGGGACTAGCGCCGACAATGAGCAGTTCTTC. Protein sequence: CASSFGTSADNEQFF.

A few counts support this clonotype. The chain is built from TRBV2 and TRBJ2-7; D is possibly TRBD2 (6 bases). Judging by the DNA end, TRBJ2-5 fits better; the J call may be wrong. There are 14 residues in the CDR3. Germline CDR1 SNHLY, CDR2 FYNNEI. This chain's CDR3 is CASSRFGTGETQYF. The CDR3 DNA reads TGTGCCAGCAGTCGTTTCGGGACTGGGGAGACCCAGTACTTC.

V and J are TRBV19 and TRBJ1-1; D possibly corresponds to TRBD1 (5 bases). This CDR3 region has 14 residues. V lost 3 bases, J lost 4 bases, and 12 bases lay in between. CDR1 is LNHDA and CDR2 is SQIVND in the germline V gene (reference sequence). This CDR3 is CASSMGGAGTEAFF. Here the CDR3 DNA reads TGTGCCAGTAGTATGGGCGGGGCGGGCACTGAAGCTTTCTTT.